The 19 T cell receptor beta chains reported below all come from one sample, sequenced in a study of CD8+ T cells in alopecia areata. cDNA reverse transcribed from extracted RNA served as the sequencing template. Produced via immunoSEQ multiplex PCR; TCRdb's table is partial and in-frame only. The sample records 180,000 or so clones, roughly 70% being singletons. Sample: CD8+ T cells sorted from blood, taken at week 0. Receptor source: a human donor with alopecia areata.

The count of this clone is one. The chain employs TRBV25-1 and TRBJ1-1; 7 bases map to TRBD1. Germline assignment: CDR1 MGHDK and CDR2 SYGVNS. V lost 7 bases and J lost 1; bases outside the gene matches: 3. The CDR3 extends over 13 amino acids. DNA of the CDR3: TGTGCCAGCACACAGGGGTGGAACACTGAAGCTTTCTTT. Residues: CASTQGWNTEAFF.

The V call is TRBV5-6, the J call TRBJ2-3; 7 positions match TRBD2. V lost 6 bases and J lost 0; bases outside the gene matches: 4. The CDR3 consists of 14 residues. Germline V gene sequence: CDR1 SGHDT, CDR2 YYEEEE. The CDR3 reads CASTLGGSTDTQYF. The CDR3 DNA reads as TGTGCCAGCACCCTGGGGGGGAGCACAGATACGCAGTATTTT.

This clone was counted between two and nine times. This chain links TRBV6-5 with TRBJ2-5, with 8 bases identical to TRBD1. The CDR3 spans 14 residues. V lost 6 bases to trimming and J lost 5 bases; unmatched junction nucleotides: 8. The germline CDR1 and CDR2 sequences are MNHEY and SVGAGI. The CDR3 is CASSPITGGETQYF. The CDR3 DNA reads TGTGCCAGCAGCCCCATTACAGGGGGGGAGACCCAGTACTTC.

V is TRBV5-1 and J is TRBJ2-5, with 7 nucleotides matching TRBD2. Germline CDR1 SGHRS, CDR2 YFSETQ. Trimming removed 0 bases from V and 1 base from J; junction bases left unmatched: 6. The CDR3 length is 16 residues. The CDR3 protein is CASSLVGGLGQETQYF. The CDR3 region has the DNA TGCGCCAGCAGCTTGGTTGGTGGACTAGGCCAAGAGACCCAGTACTTC.

The chain couples TRBV29-1 to TRBJ1-2; the D gene is possibly TRBD1 (6 bases). In germline, CDR1 is SQVTM, CDR2 ANQGSEA. The CDR3 length is 12 residues. Trimming removed 3 bases from V and 4 bases from J, with 9 bases in between. The CDR3 sequence is CSVDRGSYGYTF. The CDR3 bases are TGCAGCGTTGACAGGGGAAGCTATGGCTACACCTTC.

This sequence joins TRBV7-9 and TRBJ1-2; TRBD1 might be the D (5 bases). In germline, CDR1 is SEHNR, CDR2 FQNEAQ (reference sequence). The CDR3 length is 14 residues. With 1 base removed from V and 8 bases from J, the gap between germline ends came to 14 bases. The CDR3 bases are TGTGCCAGCAGCTTAGTCAGGGATTCGGAGGGCTACACCTTC. Translated: CASSLVRDSEGYTF.

The CDR3: CASSYSSNTEAFF. For the CDR3, the DNA is TGTGCCAGCAGTTACTCCTCCAACACTGAAGCTTTCTTT. This chain connects TRBV6-5 to TRBJ1-1; D gene unclear. The germline V gene encodes CDR1 MNHEY and CDR2 SVGAGI. CDR3 length equals 13 residues. The germline V and J ends were trimmed by 0 bases and 2 bases, with 4 bases remaining between them.

The chain employs TRBV27 and TRBJ1-4; D is possibly TRBD1 (5 bases). Germline CDR1 and CDR2: MNHEY and SMNVEV (reference sequence). The CDR3 totals 15 residues. Deletions cut 6 bases from V and 6 bases from J, with 17 bases between. CDR3 nucleotides: TGTGCCAGCAGAATTACCCAGGGTCTGGATGAAAAACTGTTTTTT. It encodes CASRITQGLDEKLFF.

This clone was observed a few times. Other DNA sequences from this sample encode an identical CDR3 as well. This chain links TRBV2 with TRBJ2-1; no definite D call. There are 10 residues in the CDR3. Trimming stripped 6 bases from V and 9 bases from J, with 6 bases between. Germline-derived CDR1 and CDR2 are SNHLY and FYNNEI. For the CDR3, the DNA is TGTGCCAGCAGGGGCAGTGAGCAGTTCTTC. Translation gives CASRGSEQFF. Complete variable domain (other parts from reference TRBV2 and TRBJ2-1): EPEVTQTPSHQVTQMGQEVILRCVPISNHLYFYWYRQILGQKVEFLVSFYNNEISEKSEIFDDQFSVERPDGSNFTLKIRSTKLEDSAMYFCASRGSEQFFGPGTRLTVL.

The chain carries TRBV2 and TRBJ2-1, with TRBD1 matching 12 bases. The CDR3 loop spans 13 amino acids. The junction had 1 base not matched to a gene; V was cut back by 8 bases and J by 5 bases. Germline assignment: CDR1 SNHLY and CDR2 FYNNEI. The CDR3 nucleotides are TGTGCCAGCGGGGACAGGGGGCACAATGAGCAGTTCTTC. Its translation is CASGDRGHNEQFF.

V usage is TRBV27 and J usage is TRBJ2-6; D is undetermined. The CDR3 covers 13 residues. Per germline, CDR1 MNHEY and CDR2 SMNVEV (reference sequence). V lost 8 bases, J lost 1 base, and 6 bases lay in between. CDR3 in amino acids: CASCLSGANVLTF. Written as DNA, the CDR3 is TGTGCCAGCTGCCTTTCTGGGGCCAACGTCCTGACTTTC.

The rearrangement uses TRBV19 and TRBJ2-1, with a tentative D call TRBD2 (5 bases). The CDR3 totals 13 residues. CDR1 and CDR2 (germline): LNHDA, SQIVND (reference sequence). The V gene lost 2 bases and the J gene lost 6 bases, with 8 bases spanning the gap. CDR3 region: CASSISRANEQFF. The CDR3 DNA reads TGTGCCAGTAGTATATCGCGGGCCAATGAGCAGTTCTTC.

This clone was seen a few times. The chain is built from TRBV29-1 and TRBJ2-3; tentative D call: TRBD1 (8 bases). The CDR3 totals 17 residues. Germline V gene sequence: CDR1 SQVTM, CDR2 ANQGSEA. Trimming took 0 bases from V and 2 from J, leaving 18 bases between them. CDR3 in amino acids: CSVEEGGTGRFTDTQYF. CDR3 bases: TGCAGCGTTGAAGAGGGGGGGACAGGCCGTTTCACAGATACGCAGTATTTT.

The chain carries TRBV7-9 and TRBJ1-2; tentatively, D is TRBD1 (6 bases). This CDR3 region has 11 residues. V dropped 4 bases and J dropped 8 bases, with 8 bases sitting between them. Germline values: CDR1 SEHNR, CDR2 FQNEAQ (reference sequence). CDR3 nucleotides: TGTGCCAGCAGCTACAGGGAAGGCTACACCTTC. The encoded protein is CASSYREGYTF.

The CDR3 loop is CAWSDGQKETQYF. DNA for the CDR3: TGTGCCTGGAGTGATGGACAAAAAGAGACCCAGTACTTC. The V gene is TRBV30, the J gene TRBJ2-5; D is possibly TRBD1 (5 bases). The length of the CDR3 is 13 residues. The germline V gene encodes CDR1 GTSNPN and CDR2 SVGIG (reference sequence). Between the trimmed V and J ends, which lost 1 base and 3 bases, there was a span of 9 bases.

The rearrangement links TRBV30 to TRBJ2-3; 8 bases map to TRBD1. The CDR3 has 15 residues. With V trimmed by 0 bases and J by 6 bases, 8 bases remained unmatched. The germline V gene has CDR1 GTSNPN and CDR2 SVGIG (reference sequence). The CDR3 nucleotides read TGTGCCTGGAGTGTTCGGGCAGGGGGCTTCGATACGCAGTATTTT. Its protein product is CAWSVRAGGFDTQYF.

This clone was counted between two and nine times. The chain couples TRBV12-5 to TRBJ1-1, with TRBD1 matching 7 bases. This CDR3 region has 21 residues. CDR1 is LGHNT, CDR2 FRNRAP, per germline. Unmatched junction bases numbered 19, after V lost 0 bases and J lost 0 bases. CDR3 residues: CASGLVRSSIENRGMNTEAFF. The CDR3 DNA is TGTGCTAGTGGTTTGGTACGCAGCTCGATCGAAAACAGGGGAATGAACACTGAAGCTTTCTTT. Based on the CDR3 plus reference TRBV12-5 and TRBJ1-1, the full variable domain is DARVTQTPRHKVTEMGQEVTMRCQPILGHNTVFWYRQTMMQGLELLAYFRNRAPLDDSGMPKDRFSAEMPDATLATLKIQPSEPRDSAVYFCASGLVRSSIENRGMNTEAFFGQGTRLTVV.

The sample holds a few counts of this clone. This sample also contains other DNA sequences that code for the same CDR3. The V and J genes are TRBV7-9 and TRBJ1-1; D might be TRBD1 (6 bases). The CDR3 is 11 amino acids. CDR1 SEHNR and CDR2 FQNEAQ come from the germline V gene (reference sequence). Trimming left V 5 bases short and J 6 bases short, with 7 bases between. Here the CDR3 DNA reads TGTGCCAGCAGCCGGGGGCCTGAAGCTTTCTTT. Translating it yields CASSRGPEAFF.

The chain carries TRBV5-8 and TRBJ2-6, with D tentatively TRBD1 or TRBD2 (6 bases each). The V end was cut by 9 bases, the J end by 0 bases, with 10 bases between. The V gene's germline CDR1 is SGHTS and CDR2 YDEGEE. The CDR3 is made up of 14 amino acids. The CDR3, as DNA: TGTGCCACGGGGGCTTACTCTGGGGCCAACGTCCTGACTTTC. This gives the protein CATGAYSGANVLTF.